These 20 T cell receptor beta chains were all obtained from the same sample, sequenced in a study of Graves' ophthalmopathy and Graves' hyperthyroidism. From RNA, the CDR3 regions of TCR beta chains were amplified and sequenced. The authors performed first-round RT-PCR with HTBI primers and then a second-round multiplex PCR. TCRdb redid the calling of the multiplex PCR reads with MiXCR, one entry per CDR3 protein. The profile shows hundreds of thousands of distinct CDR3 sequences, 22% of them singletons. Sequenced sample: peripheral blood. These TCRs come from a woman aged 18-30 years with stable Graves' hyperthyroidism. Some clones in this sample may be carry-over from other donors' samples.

The CDR3 coding sequence is TGTGCCAGCAGTTTAGGTCCAGCGGGCACTGAAGCTTTCTTT. It specifies CASSLGPAGTEAFF. The chain employs TRBV27 and TRBJ1-1; D ambiguous. The CDR3 has 14 amino acids. The V gene's germline CDR1 is MNHEY and CDR2 SMNVEV (reference sequence). With 2 bases removed from V and 4 bases from J, the gap between germline ends came to 11 bases.

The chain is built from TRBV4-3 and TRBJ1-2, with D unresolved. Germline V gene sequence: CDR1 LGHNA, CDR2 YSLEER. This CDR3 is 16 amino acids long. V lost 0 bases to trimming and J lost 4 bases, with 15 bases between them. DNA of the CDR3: TGCGCCAGCAGCCAAGATTTTCCGGGCGATTCCTATGGCTACACCTTC. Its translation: CASSQDFPGDSYGYTF.

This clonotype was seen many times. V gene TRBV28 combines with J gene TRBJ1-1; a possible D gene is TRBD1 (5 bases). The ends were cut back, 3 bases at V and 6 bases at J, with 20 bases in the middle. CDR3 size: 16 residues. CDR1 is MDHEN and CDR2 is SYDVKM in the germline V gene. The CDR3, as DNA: TGTGCCAGCAGTTTCGGGGAGACAGTTAAGAGGGCTGAAGCTTTCTTT. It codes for CASSFGETVKRAEAFF.

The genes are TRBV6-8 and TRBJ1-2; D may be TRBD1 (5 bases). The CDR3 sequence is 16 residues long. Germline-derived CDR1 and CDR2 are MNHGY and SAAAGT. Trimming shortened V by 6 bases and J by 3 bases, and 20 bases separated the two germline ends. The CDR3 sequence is CASRRRRRGADYGYTF. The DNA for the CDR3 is TGTGCCAGCAGGCGCCGACGTAGGGGCGCGGACTATGGCTACACCTTC.

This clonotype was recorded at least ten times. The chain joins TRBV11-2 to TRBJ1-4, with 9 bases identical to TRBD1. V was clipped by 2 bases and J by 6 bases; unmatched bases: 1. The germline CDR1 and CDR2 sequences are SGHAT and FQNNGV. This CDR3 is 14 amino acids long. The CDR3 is CASSLRTGDEKLFF. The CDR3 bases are TGTGCCAGCAGCTTACGGACAGGGGATGAAAAACTGTTTTTT. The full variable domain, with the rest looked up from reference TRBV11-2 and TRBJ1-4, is EAGVAQSPRYKIIEKRQSVAFWCNPISGHATLYWYQQILGQGPKLLIQFQNNGVVDDSQLPKDRFSAERLKGVDSTLKIQPAKLEDSAVYLCASSLRTGDEKLFFGSGTQLSVL.

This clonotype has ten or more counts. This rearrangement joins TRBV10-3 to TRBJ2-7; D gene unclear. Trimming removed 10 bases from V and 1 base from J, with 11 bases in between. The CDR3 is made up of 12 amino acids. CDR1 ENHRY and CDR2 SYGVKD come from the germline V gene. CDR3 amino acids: CATSDGSYEQYF. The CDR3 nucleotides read TGTGCCACCTCTGACGGATCCTACGAGCAGTACTTC.

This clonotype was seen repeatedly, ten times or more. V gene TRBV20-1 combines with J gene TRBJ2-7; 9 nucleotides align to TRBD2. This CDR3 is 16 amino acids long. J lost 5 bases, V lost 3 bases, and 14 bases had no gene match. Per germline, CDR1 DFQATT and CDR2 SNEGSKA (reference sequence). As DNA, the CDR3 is TGCAGTGCTAGGGAGGGGAGTCTAGCGGGGTTGGACGAGCAGTACTTC. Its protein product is CSAREGSLAGLDEQYF.

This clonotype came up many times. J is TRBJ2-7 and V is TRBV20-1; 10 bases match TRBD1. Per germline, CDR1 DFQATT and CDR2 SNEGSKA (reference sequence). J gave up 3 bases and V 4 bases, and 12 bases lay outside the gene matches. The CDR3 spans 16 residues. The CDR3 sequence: CSATTGNRDRGYEQYF. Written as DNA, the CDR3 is TGCAGTGCTACCACGGGGAACCGGGACAGGGGCTACGAGCAGTACTTC.

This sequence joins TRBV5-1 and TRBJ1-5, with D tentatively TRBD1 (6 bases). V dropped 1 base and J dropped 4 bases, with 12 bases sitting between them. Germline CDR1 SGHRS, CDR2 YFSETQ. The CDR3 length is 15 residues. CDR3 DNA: TGCGCCAGCAGCTTGTTGGGGGGCAGAAATCAGCCCCAGCATTTT. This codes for CASSLLGGRNQPQHF.

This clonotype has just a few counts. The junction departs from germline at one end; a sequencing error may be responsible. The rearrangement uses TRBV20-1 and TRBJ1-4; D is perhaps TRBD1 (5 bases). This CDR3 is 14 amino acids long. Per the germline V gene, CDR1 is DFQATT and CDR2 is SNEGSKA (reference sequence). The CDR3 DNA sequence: TGCAGTGCTAGTAAGGTCTCCGGGGGGGAAAAACTGTTTTTC. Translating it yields CSASKVSGGEKLFF.

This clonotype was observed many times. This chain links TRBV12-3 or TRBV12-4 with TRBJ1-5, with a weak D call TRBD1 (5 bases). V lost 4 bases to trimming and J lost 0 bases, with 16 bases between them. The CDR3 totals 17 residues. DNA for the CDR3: TGTGCCAGCAGTTCCCCGTCGACAGCTTATAGCAATCAGCCCCAGCATTTT. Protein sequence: CASSSPSTAYSNQPQHF.

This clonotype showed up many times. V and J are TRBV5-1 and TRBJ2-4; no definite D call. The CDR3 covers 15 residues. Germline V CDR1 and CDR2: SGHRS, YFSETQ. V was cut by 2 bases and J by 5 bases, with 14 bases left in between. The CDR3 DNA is TGCGCCAGCAGCTTCTCTCCCTACATGGAAAACATTCAGTACTTC. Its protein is CASSFSPYMENIQYF. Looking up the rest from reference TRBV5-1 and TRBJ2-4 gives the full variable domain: KAGVTQTPRYLIKTRGQQVTLSCSPISGHRSVSWYQQTPGQGLQFLFEYFSETQRNKGNFPGRFSGRQFSNSRSEMNVSTLELGDSALYLCASSFSPYMENIQYFGAGTRLSVL.

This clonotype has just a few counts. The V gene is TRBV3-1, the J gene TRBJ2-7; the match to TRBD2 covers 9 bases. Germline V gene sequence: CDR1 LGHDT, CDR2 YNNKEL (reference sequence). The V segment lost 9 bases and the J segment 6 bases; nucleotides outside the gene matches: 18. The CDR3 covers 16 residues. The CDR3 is CASTGKAGGLGLEQYF. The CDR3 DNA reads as TGTGCCAGTACTGGGAAAGCGGGGGGCTTGGGCCTCGAGCAGTACTTC.

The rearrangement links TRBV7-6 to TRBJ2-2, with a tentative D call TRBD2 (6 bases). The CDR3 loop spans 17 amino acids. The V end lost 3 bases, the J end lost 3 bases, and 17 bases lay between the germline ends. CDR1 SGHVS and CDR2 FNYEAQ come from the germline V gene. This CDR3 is CASSFGGKSRDTGELFF. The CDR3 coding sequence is TGTGCCAGCAGCTTTGGGGGGAAATCTCGGGACACCGGGGAGCTGTTTTTT.

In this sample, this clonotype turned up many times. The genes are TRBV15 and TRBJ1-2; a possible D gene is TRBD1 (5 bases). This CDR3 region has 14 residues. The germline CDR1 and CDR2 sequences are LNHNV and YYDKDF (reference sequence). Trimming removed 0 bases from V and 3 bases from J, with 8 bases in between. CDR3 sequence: CATSREGDYYGYTF. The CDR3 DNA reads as TGTGCCACCAGCAGAGAGGGGGATTACTATGGCTACACCTTC.

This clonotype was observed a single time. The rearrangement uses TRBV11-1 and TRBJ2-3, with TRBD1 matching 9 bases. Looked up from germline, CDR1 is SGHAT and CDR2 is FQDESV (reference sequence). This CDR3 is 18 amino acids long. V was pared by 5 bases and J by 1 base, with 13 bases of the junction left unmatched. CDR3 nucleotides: TGTGCCAGCAGCGAACTGATGGGACAGGGTGACGGCACAGATACGCAGTATTTT. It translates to CASSELMGQGDGTDTQYF.

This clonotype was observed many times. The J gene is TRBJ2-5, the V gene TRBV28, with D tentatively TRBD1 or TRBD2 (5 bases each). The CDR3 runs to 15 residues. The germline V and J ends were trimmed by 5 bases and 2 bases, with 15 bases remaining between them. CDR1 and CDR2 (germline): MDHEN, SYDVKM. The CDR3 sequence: CASSGTYPQQETQYF. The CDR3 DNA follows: TGTGCCAGCAGTGGGACCTATCCCCAGCAAGAGACCCAGTACTTC.

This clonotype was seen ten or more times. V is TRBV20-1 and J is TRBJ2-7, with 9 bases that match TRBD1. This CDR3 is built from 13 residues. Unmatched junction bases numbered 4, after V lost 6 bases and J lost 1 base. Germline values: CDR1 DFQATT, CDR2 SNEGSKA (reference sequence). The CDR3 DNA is TGCAGTGCCCAGGGACAGGGATCCTACGAGCAGTACTTC. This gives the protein CSAQGQGSYEQYF.

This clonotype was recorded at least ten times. CDR3 loop: CASSQSGQSETQYF. DNA of the CDR3: TGTGCCAGCAGTCAATCGGGACAGTCGGAGACCCAGTACTTC. The chain recombines TRBV12-3 or TRBV12-4 with TRBJ2-5; TRBD1 agrees at 7 bases. V lost 5 bases and J lost 5; bases outside the gene matches: 8. The CDR3 has 14 amino acids.

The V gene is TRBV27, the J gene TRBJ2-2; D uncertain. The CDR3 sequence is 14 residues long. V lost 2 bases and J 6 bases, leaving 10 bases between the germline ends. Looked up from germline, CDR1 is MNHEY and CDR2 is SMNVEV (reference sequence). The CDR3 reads CASSLLTAAGELFF. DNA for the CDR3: TGTGCCAGCAGTTTACTGACGGCCGCCGGGGAGCTGTTTTTT.